The TCR beta chain under discussion was sequenced for a study of blood T cell repertoires in COVID-19. Study background: Sites across the United States, Italy and Spain contributed samples from acute and convalescent COVID-19. PBMCs, B-cell-depleted T cells, or T cells were the source of the cDNA or gDNA that made up the material.

The length of the CDR3 is 12 residues. Trimming left V 2 bases short and J 7 bases short, with 8 bases between. Looked up from germline, CDR1 is SGHNT and CDR2 is YENEEA. In this sample, this clone turned up a few times. Original handling: Counts of nucleated cells, estimated from reference gene primer amplification, were obtained. Libraries were prepared by immunoSEQ multiplex PCR; TCRdb keeps only in-frame clonotypes and omits some of them. V and J calls and clone size follow that table, whereas D and trimming were derived from the DNA. In the table there are 110,000 to 150,000 clones, nearly 85% of which are singletons.

This sequence was found in a human donor in a cohort sampled during active COVID-19. The sample comprised peripheral blood. The chain combines TRBV11-3 with TRBJ1-2; D is perhaps TRBD1 (5 bases). The CDR3 is CASSLTGVGYTF. The CDR3 nucleotides read TGTGCCAGCAGCTTAACGGGGGTTGGCTACACCTTC.